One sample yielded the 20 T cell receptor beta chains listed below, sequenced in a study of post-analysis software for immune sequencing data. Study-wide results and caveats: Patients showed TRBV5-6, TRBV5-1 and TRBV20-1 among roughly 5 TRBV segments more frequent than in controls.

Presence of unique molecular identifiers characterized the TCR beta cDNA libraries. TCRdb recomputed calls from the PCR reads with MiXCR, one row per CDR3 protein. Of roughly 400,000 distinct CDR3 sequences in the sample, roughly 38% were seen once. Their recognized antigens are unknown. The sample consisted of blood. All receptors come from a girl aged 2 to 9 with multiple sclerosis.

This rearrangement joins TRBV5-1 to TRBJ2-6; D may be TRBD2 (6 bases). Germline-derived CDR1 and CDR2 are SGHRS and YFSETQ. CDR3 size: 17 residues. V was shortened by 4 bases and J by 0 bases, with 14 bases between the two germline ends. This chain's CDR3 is CASSPGSLFSGANVLTF. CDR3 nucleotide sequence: TGCGCCAGCAGCCCCGGGAGCTTATTCTCTGGGGCCAACGTCCTGACTTTC.

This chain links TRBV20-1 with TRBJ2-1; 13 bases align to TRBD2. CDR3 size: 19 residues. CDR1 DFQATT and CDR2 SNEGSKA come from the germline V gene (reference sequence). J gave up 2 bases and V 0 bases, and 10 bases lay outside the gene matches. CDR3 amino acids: CSARDLGLAGAGTYNEQFF. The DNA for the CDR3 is TGCAGTGCTAGAGATCTCGGACTAGCGGGAGCGGGGACCTACAATGAGCAGTTCTTC.

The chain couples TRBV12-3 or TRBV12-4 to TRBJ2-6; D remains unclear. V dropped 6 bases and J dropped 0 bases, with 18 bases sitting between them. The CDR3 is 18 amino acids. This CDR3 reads CASSLITSGPSGANVLTF. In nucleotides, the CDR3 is TGTGCCAGCAGCTTAATCACCTCTGGACCCTCTGGGGCCAACGTCCTGACTTTC.

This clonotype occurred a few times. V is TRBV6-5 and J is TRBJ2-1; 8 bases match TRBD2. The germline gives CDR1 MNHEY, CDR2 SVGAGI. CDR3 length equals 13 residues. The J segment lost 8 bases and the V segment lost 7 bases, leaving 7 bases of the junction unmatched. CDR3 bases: TGTGCCAGCACTGGACTAGCCGGGGATGAGCAGTTCTTC. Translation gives CASTGLAGDEQFF.

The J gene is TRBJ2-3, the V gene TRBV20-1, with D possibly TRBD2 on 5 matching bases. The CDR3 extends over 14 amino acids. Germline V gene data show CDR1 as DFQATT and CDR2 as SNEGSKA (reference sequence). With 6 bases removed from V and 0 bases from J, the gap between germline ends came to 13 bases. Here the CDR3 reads CSATLDSSTDTQYF. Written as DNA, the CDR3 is TGCAGTGCGACCTTGGACTCAAGCACAGATACGCAGTATTTT.

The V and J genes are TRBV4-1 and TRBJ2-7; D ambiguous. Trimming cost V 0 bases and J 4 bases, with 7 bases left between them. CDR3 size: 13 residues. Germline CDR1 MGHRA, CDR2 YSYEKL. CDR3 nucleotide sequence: TGCGCCAGCAGCCAAGATGCGTATTACGAGCAGTACTTC. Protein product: CASSQDAYYEQYF.

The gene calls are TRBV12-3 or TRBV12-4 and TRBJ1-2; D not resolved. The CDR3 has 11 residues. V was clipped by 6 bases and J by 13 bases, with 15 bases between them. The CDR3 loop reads CASRREGGATF. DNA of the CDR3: TGTGCCAGCAGACGAGAAGGCGGCGCCACCTTC.

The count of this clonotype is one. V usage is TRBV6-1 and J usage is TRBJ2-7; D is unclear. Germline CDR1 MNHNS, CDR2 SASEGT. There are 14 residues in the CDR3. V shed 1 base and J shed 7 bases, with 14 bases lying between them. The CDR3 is CASSEERQYNEQYF. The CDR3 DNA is TGTGCCAGCAGTGAAGAGCGCCAGTACAATGAGCAGTACTTC.

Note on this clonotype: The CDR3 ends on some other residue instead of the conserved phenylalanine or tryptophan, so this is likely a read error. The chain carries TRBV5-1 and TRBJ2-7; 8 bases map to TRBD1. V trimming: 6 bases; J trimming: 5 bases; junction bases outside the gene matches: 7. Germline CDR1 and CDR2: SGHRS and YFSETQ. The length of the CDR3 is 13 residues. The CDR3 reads CASTGQVGNEQYS. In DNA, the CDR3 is TGCGCCAGCACGGGACAGGTGGGCAACGAGCAGTACTCC.

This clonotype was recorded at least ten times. CDR3: CSVAETGYYNEQFF. The CDR3 DNA sequence: TGCAGCGTTGCGGAGACAGGGTACTACAATGAGCAGTTCTTC. V and J are TRBV29-1 and TRBJ2-1, with 7 bases fitting TRBD1. This CDR3 region has 14 residues. Germline V gene sequence: CDR1 SQVTM, CDR2 ANQGSEA. V lost 4 bases, J lost 3 bases, and 6 bases stayed unmatched.

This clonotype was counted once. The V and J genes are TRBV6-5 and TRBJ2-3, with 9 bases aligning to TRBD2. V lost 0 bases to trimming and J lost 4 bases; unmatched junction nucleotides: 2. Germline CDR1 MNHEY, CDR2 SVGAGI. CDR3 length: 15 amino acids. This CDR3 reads CASSYSAGGPDTQYF. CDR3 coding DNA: TGTGCCAGCAGTTACTCGGCGGGGGGGCCAGATACGCAGTATTTT.

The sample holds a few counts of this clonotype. CDR3 sequence (DNA): TGTGCCAGCAGCTCGTCGGATGAGCAGTTCTTC. Protein product: CASSSSDEQFF. This chain links TRBV11-2 with TRBJ2-1; D is unresolved. Trimming pared 4 bases from V and 8 bases from J, leaving 6 bases between. The CDR3 sequence is 11 residues long. CDR1 is SGHAT and CDR2 is FQNNGV in the germline V gene.

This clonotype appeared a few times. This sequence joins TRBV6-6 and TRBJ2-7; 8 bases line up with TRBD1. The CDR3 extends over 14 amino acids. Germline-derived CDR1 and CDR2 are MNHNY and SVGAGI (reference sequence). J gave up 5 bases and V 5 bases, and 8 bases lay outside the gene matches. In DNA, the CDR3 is TGTGCCAGCAGTCCCGCAAGACAGGGGAACGAGCAGTACTTC. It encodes CASSPARQGNEQYF.

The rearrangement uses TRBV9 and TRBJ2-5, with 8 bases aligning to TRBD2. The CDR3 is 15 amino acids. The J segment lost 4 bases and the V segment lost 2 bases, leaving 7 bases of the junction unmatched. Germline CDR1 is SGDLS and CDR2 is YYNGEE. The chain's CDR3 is CASSVGRGDRETQYF. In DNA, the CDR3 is TGTGCCAGCAGCGTCGGGAGGGGGGATCGAGAGACCCAGTACTTC.

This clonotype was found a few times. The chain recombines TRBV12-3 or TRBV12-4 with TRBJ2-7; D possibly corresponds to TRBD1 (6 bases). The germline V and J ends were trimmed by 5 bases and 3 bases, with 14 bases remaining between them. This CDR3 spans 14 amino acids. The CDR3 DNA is TGTGCCAGCAGTGGGACACGGGCCCTCTACGAGCAGTACTTC. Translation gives CASSGTRALYEQYF.

As DNA, the CDR3 is TGTGCCAGCAGCTTCGGCGGGAGAGGTTACGAGCAGTACTTC. Protein sequence: CASSFGGRGYEQYF. The chain links TRBV7-9 to TRBJ2-7, with 7 bases lining up with TRBD2. The V gene end was trimmed by 3 bases and the J gene end by 4 bases; junction bases not matched to a gene: 6. Germline-derived CDR1 and CDR2 are SEHNR and FQNEAQ (reference sequence). This CDR3 has 14 amino acids.

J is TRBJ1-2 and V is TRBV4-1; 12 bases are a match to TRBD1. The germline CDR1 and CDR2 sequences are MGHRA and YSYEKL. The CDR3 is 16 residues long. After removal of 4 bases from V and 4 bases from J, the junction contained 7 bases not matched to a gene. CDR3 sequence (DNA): TGCGCCAGCAGCCCCGGGACAGGGGGCGCCGGCTATGGCTACACCTTC. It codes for CASSPGTGGAGYGYTF.

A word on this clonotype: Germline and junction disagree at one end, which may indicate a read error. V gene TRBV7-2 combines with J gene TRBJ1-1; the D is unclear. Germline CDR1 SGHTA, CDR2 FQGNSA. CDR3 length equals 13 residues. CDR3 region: CASSQDRKAEAFF. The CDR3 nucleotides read TGTGCCAGCAGCCAGGACCGGAAGGCTGAAGCTTTTTTT.

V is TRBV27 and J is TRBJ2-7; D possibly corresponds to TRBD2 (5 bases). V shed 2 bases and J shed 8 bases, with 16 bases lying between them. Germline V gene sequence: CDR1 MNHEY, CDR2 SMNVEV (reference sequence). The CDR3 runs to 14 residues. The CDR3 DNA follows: TGTGCCAGCAGTTTAGGAGGTCGAGGTTTCAAGCAGTACTTC. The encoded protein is CASSLGGRGFKQYF.

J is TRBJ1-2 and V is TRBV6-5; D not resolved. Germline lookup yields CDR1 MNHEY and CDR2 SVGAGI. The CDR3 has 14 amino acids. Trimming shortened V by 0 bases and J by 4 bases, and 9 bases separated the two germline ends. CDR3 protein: CASSYSRGTYGYTF. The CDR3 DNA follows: TGTGCCAGCAGTTACTCGCGGGGTACCTATGGCTACACCTTC.